This entry features one T cell receptor (beta chain) sequence. Its specificity is unknown. The data were obtained in a study of cytomegalovirus exposure and HLA in healthy donors. Whole-study findings and limits: In an earlier analysis, most TCR beta V segments were productive about 90% or about 30% of the time. It was taken for granted in presence/absence analyses that sequencing depth across donors was roughly uniform.

Donors had nominal health at sampling but likely had unrecorded immune exposures. The CDR3 has 14 amino acids. CDR1 is SGDLS and CDR2 is YYNGEE in the germline V gene. The trim removed 4 bases at V and 8 bases at J, leaving 6 bases unmatched. PCR employed 60 Vbeta and 13 Jbeta primers. Only in-frame clones appear in the TCRdb table, and some are missing; sequencing was by immunoSEQ multiplex PCR. The sample has approximately 54,000 clones, under 90% seen once. Sequences were obtained from PBMCs. The V call is TRBV9, the J call TRBJ1-6; 7 bases agree with TRBD1. The TCR sequence derives from a woman under 30 in good health and CMV-seronegative. The CDR3 nucleotides are TGTGCCAGCAGCAGACAGGGAGGATATTCACCCCTCCACTTT. It codes for CASSRQGGYSPLHF.